A single sample is the source of the 30 T cell receptor beta chains below, sequenced in a study of blood T cell repertoires in COVID-19. Sequencing used immunoSEQ multiplex PCR; TCRdb keeps in-frame clones, though not all of them. The table lists 250,000 to 300,000 clones, about 86% of them singletons. The sample comprised peripheral blood. These receptors all stem from a woman aged 55-70 years with active or convalescent COVID-19.

For this clone: The same CDR3 also results from other DNA sequences found in this sample. The chain combines TRBV11-3 with TRBJ1-1, with TRBD1 identical over 8 bases. Germline V gene sequence: CDR1 SGHNT, CDR2 YENEEA. This CDR3 has 13 amino acids. J gave up 4 bases and V 5 bases, and 3 bases lay outside the gene matches. The CDR3 region has the DNA TGTGCCAGCAGCCGAACAGGGGGCACTGAAGCTTTCTTT. This encodes CASSRTGGTEAFF.

This chain connects TRBV10-3 to TRBJ1-1; 7 nucleotides match TRBD1. This CDR3 comprises 13 residues. Germline CDR1 reads ENHRY; CDR2 reads SYGVKD. The ends lost 5 bases at V and 1 base at J; junction bases unmatched: 1. CDR3 sequence reads: CAISRDRNTEAFF. DNA for the CDR3: TGTGCCATCAGTAGGGACAGGAACACTGAAGCTTTCTTT.

This rearrangement joins TRBV6-6 to TRBJ1-2, with D possibly matching TRBD1 (6 bases). CDR1 is MNHNY, CDR2 SVGAGI, per germline (reference sequence). The CDR3 contains 16 residues. V gave up 6 bases and J gave up 4 bases, with 21 bases separating them. The CDR3 DNA follows: TGTGCCAGCAGCCGTGATAGACAACAGGGTAGCTATGGCTACACCTTC. It is translated as CASSRDRQQGSYGYTF.

The chain recombines TRBV7-3 with TRBJ1-2, with TRBD1 matching 11 bases. CDR1 is SGHTA, CDR2 FQGTGA, per germline. V shed 5 bases and J 5 bases; nucleotides not matched to a gene: 13. The CDR3 contains 17 residues. The chain's CDR3 is CASSHSAGTGGLYGYTF. The CDR3 DNA reads TGTGCCAGCAGCCACTCCGCGGGGACAGGGGGTCTATATGGCTACACCTTC.

The chain is built from TRBV3-1 (or the pseudogene TRBV3-2) and TRBJ1-2; the D is unclear. CDR3 length: 13 residues. The V gene lost 2 bases and the J gene lost 13 bases, with 17 bases spanning the gap. CDR1 LGHDT and CDR2 YNNKEL come from the germline V gene (reference sequence). CDR3 amino acids: CASSQSEGIMLTF. The CDR3 DNA reads TGTGCCAGCAGCCAATCCGAGGGCATTATGCTCACCTTC.

The chain combines TRBV10-3 with TRBJ1-6; maybe TRBD1 (5 bases). This CDR3 comprises 16 residues. V shed 0 bases and J shed 15 bases, with 21 bases lying between them. CDR1 and CDR2 (germline): ENHRY, SYGVKD. The CDR3 bases are TGTGCCATCAGTGAGTCGGGTGGGGCAGACTGGTTTGGCCTCCACTTT. This sequence encodes CAISESGGADWFGLHF.

The chain recombines TRBV6-1 with TRBJ1-5, with D hard to call. The CDR3 is 15 amino acids. Germline V lookup: CDR1 MNHNS, CDR2 SASEGT. V lost 2 bases, J lost 6 bases, and 14 bases lay in between. CDR3 bases: TGTGCCAGCAGTGAAAAGGGAGAATGGGCTCAGCCCCAGCATTTT. This gives the protein CASSEKGEWAQPQHF.

This chain uses TRBV4-2 with TRBJ1-2; no clear D. V lost 0 bases and J 4 bases, leaving 12 bases between the germline ends. This CDR3 region has 15 residues. Germline values: CDR1 LGHNA, CDR2 YNFKEQ. CDR3 region: CASSQDSNSGYGYTF. Here the CDR3 DNA reads TGTGCCAGCAGCCAAGATTCCAATAGCGGCTATGGCTACACCTTC.

This sequence joins TRBV25-1 and TRBJ1-1, with TRBD1 identical over 10 bases. CDR1 and CDR2 from the germline V gene are MGHDK and SYGVNS. This CDR3 comprises 15 residues. The V gene end was trimmed by 2 bases and the J gene end by 5 bases; junction bases not matched to a gene: 5. The CDR3 sequence: CASSEEDRGNTEAFF. CDR3 bases: TGTGCCAGCAGTGAAGAGGACAGGGGGAATACTGAAGCTTTCTTT.

This clone came up a few times. The chain carries TRBV19 and TRBJ1-5, with no clear D. This CDR3 spans 13 amino acids. Deletions cut 4 bases from V and 5 bases from J, with 9 bases between. CDR1 and CDR2 (germline): LNHDA, SQIVND (reference sequence). CDR3 DNA sequence: TGTGCCAGTAGTAATTCCCGTGATCAGCCCCAGCATTTT. Translated, it gives CASSNSRDQPQHF.

The table lists this clone with a few counts. V is TRBV5-4 and J is TRBJ2-1; perhaps TRBD1 as D (6 bases). Trimming took 4 bases from V and 6 from J, leaving 17 bases between them. Germline lookup yields CDR1 SGHNT and CDR2 YYREEE (reference sequence). CDR3 length equals 15 residues. CDR3 region: CASSGAVLQGNEQFF. As DNA, the CDR3 is TGTGCCAGCAGCGGCGCCGTCCTACAGGGCAATGAGCAGTTCTTC. Filled out from reference TRBV5-4 and TRBJ2-1, the complete variable domain reads ETGVTQSPTHLIKTRGQQVTLRCSSQSGHNTVSWYQQALGQGPQFIFQYYREEENGRGNFPPRFSGLQFPNYSSELNVNALELDDSALYLCASSGAVLQGNEQFFGPGTRLTVL.

The chain employs TRBV28 and TRBJ1-5; 10 positions agree with TRBD1. Germline V gene sequence: CDR1 MDHEN, CDR2 SYDVKM. With 6 bases clipped from V and 6 bases from J, the junction kept 14 bases outside the gene matches. The CDR3 covers 17 residues. In DNA, the CDR3 is TGTGCCAGCAGGGCTTTTCCCGGGACAGGGGTCGGTCAGCCCCAGCATTTT. Amino acid sequence: CASRAFPGTGVGQPQHF.

The chain recombines TRBV9 with TRBJ2-4; 7 bases line up with TRBD1. This CDR3 region has 13 residues. The V gene end was trimmed by 4 bases and the J gene end by 4 bases; junction bases not matched to a gene: 2. CDR1 SGDLS and CDR2 YYNGEE come from the germline V gene. In DNA form, the CDR3 reads TGTGCCAGCAGCCCACAGGGGAAAAACATTCAGTACTTC. It translates to CASSPQGKNIQYF.

This chain joins TRBV3-1 (or the pseudogene TRBV3-2) and TRBJ2-5, with TRBD2 matching over 14 bases. Germline CDR1 is LGHDT and CDR2 is YNNKEL (reference sequence). The CDR3 sequence is 15 residues long. Trimming at V came to 6 bases and at J to 2 bases, leaving 2 bases not matched to a gene. The CDR3 DNA reads TGTGCCAGCAGACGACTAGCGGGGGGGCAAGAGACCCAGTACTTC. This encodes CASRRLAGGQETQYF.

The chain joins TRBV30 to TRBJ1-5, with 7 positions matching TRBD1. The CDR3 is 13 amino acids. Germline trimming cut 1 base from V and 9 bases from J; bases unmatched to any gene: 6. Germline lookup yields CDR1 GTSNPN and CDR2 SVGIG (reference sequence). CDR3 protein: CAWSDGRGTPQHF. The CDR3 region has the DNA TGTGCCTGGAGTGACGGCAGGGGGACGCCCCAGCATTTT. The full variable domain, its missing parts supplied by reference TRBV30 and TRBJ1-5, is SQTIHQWPATLVQPVGSPLSLECTVEGTSNPNLYWYRQAAGRGLQLLFYSVGIGQISSEVPQNLSASRPQDRQFILSSKKLLLSDSGFYLCAWSDGRGTPQHFGDGTRLSIL.

The chain is built from TRBV28 and TRBJ2-7; 7 bases agree with TRBD1. The CDR3 runs to 13 residues. From germline, CDR1 is MDHEN and CDR2 SYDVKM. With 5 bases clipped from V and 1 base from J, the junction kept 2 bases outside the gene matches. In DNA form, the CDR3 reads TGTGCCAGCAGTGAGGGACAGTCCTACGAGCAGTACTTC. This gives the protein CASSEGQSYEQYF.

This sequence joins TRBV18 and TRBJ1-6, with D possibly matching TRBD1 (6 bases). The CDR3 runs 18 residues. V was cut by 3 bases and J by 0 bases, with 15 bases left in between. The germline CDR1 and CDR2 sequences are KGHSH and LQKENI. The CDR3 here is CASSPGGGASSYNSPLHF. The DNA for the CDR3 is TGTGCCAGCTCACCTGGAGGGGGGGCGAGCTCCTATAATTCACCCCTCCACTTT.

The chain has TRBV30 and TRBJ1-6; TRBD1 might be the D (6 bases). CDR1 GTSNPN and CDR2 SVGIG come from the germline V gene (reference sequence). V was shortened by 5 bases and J by 9 bases, with 11 bases between the two germline ends. The CDR3 totals 12 residues. In DNA form, the CDR3 reads TGTGCCTGGTCTACAGGGATTTCACCCCTCCACTTT. The encoded protein is CAWSTGISPLHF.

As DNA, the CDR3 is TGTGCCAGCAGCGGGGATAGCGGGTTTCTCACAGATACGCAGTATTTT. Residues: CASSGDSGFLTDTQYF. The chain employs TRBV9 and TRBJ2-3; 7 bases are a match to TRBD2. Germline CDR1 reads SGDLS; CDR2 reads YYNGEE. CDR3 length: 16 residues. V dropped 3 bases and J dropped 2; count of bases not matched to a gene: 9.

The chain joins TRBV7-6 to TRBJ1-5; D remains ambiguous. The CDR3 has 16 residues. Germline V gives CDR1 SGHVS, CDR2 FNYEAQ. V lost 4 bases to trimming and J lost 0 bases, with 13 bases between them. The CDR3: CASSSGQIVSNQPQHF. CDR3 in DNA: TGTGCCAGCAGCTCAGGCCAGATAGTTAGCAATCAGCCCCAGCATTTT.

The rearrangement uses TRBV3-1 (or the pseudogene TRBV3-2) and TRBJ2-4, with 8 bases identical to TRBD2. V lost 1 base to trimming and J lost 5 bases; unmatched junction nucleotides: 10. Germline lookup yields CDR1 LGHDT and CDR2 YNNKEL (reference sequence). There are 17 residues in the CDR3. The CDR3, as DNA: TGTGCCAGCAGCCAAGTCCCCTCGACTAGCGATGAAAACATTCAGTACTTC. Amino acid sequence: CASSQVPSTSDENIQYF.

V and J are TRBV7-2 and TRBJ2-5; TRBD2 is a possible D gene (5 bases). Trimming removed 1 base from V and 2 bases from J, with 14 bases in between. This CDR3 region has 16 residues. CDR1 and CDR2 from the germline V gene are SGHTA and FQGNSA. The CDR3 DNA follows: TGTGCCAGCAGCTTAGTGGCGACTACAAAACAAGAGACCCAGTACTTC. Translated: CASSLVATTKQETQYF. Combining the CDR3 with reference TRBV7-2 and TRBJ2-5 gives the whole variable domain GAGVSQSPSNKVTEKGKDVELRCDPISGHTALYWYRQSLGQGLEFLIYFQGNSAPDKSGLPSDRFSAERTGGSVSTLTIQRTQQEDSAVYLCASSLVATTKQETQYFGPGTRLLVL.

This sequence joins TRBV27 and TRBJ1-1; D not certain. V was clipped by 6 bases and J by 1 base, with 3 bases between them. CDR3 length equals 11 residues. CDR1 is MNHEY and CDR2 is SMNVEV in the germline V gene (reference sequence). The DNA for the CDR3 is TGTGCCAGCAGCCGGAACACTGAAGCTTTCTTT. Protein sequence: CASSRNTEAFF.

V gene TRBV11-3 combines with J gene TRBJ2-1; 8 bases align to TRBD2. The trim removed 1 base at V and 7 bases at J, leaving 6 bases unmatched. The CDR3 runs to 15 residues. Per the germline V gene, CDR1 is SGHNT and CDR2 is YENEEA. The CDR3 sequence is CASSLGGGGRNEQFF. The DNA for the CDR3 is TGTGCCAGCAGCTTAGGTGGCGGGGGGCGGAATGAGCAGTTCTTC.

This sequence joins TRBV30 and TRBJ1-2; unclear D gene. V shed 2 bases and J shed 7 bases, with 14 bases lying between them. The CDR3 covers 13 residues. From germline, CDR1 is GTSNPN and CDR2 SVGIG (reference sequence). The CDR3 spells CAWSQGGYLGYTF. DNA of the CDR3: TGTGCCTGGAGTCAAGGAGGCTACCTTGGCTACACCTTC.

This clone has just one count. The V call is TRBV19, the J call TRBJ1-5; D remains unclear. Germline V CDR1 and CDR2: LNHDA, SQIVND (reference sequence). Trimming cost V 5 bases and J 0 bases, with 2 bases left between them. CDR3 size: 12 residues. The CDR3 here is CASSYSNQPQHF. CDR3 coding DNA: TGTGCCAGTAGTTATAGCAATCAGCCCCAGCATTTT. Full variable domain (rest looked up from reference TRBV19 and TRBJ1-5): DGGITQSPKYLFRKEGQNVTLSCEQNLNHDAMYWYRQDPGQGLRLIYYSQIVNDFQKGDIAEGYSVSREKKESFPLTVTSAQKNPTAFYLCASSYSNQPQHFGDGTRLSIL.

The V and J genes are TRBV19 and TRBJ2-3, with 7 positions matching TRBD1. Germline V gives CDR1 LNHDA, CDR2 SQIVND (reference sequence). Losses at the gene ends were 9 bases for V and 2 bases for J; bases not matched to a gene: 8. The CDR3 sequence is 14 residues long. The CDR3 nucleotides are TGTGCCAGCCAACAGGGGCCTTTCACAGATACGCAGTATTTT. Translated, it gives CASQQGPFTDTQYF.

V gene TRBV6-6 combines with J gene TRBJ2-5, with 13 bases that match TRBD2. Looked up from germline, CDR1 is MNHNY and CDR2 is SVGAGI (reference sequence). The V segment lost 6 bases and the J segment 1 base; nucleotides outside the gene matches: 5. The CDR3 runs to 16 residues. The DNA for the CDR3 is TGTGCCAGCAGACCTGGACTAGCGGGGGCCCAAGAGACCCAGTACTTC. Translating gives CASRPGLAGAQETQYF.

The rearrangement links TRBV11-2 to TRBJ1-2, with 8 bases matching TRBD1. The CDR3 consists of 13 residues. Trimming cost V 3 bases and J 4 bases; bases outside gene matches: 1. Germline loops: CDR1 SGHAT, CDR2 FQNNGV. The CDR3 is CASSFGQGYGYTF. Written as DNA, the CDR3 is TGTGCCAGCAGCTTTGGACAGGGCTATGGCTACACCTTC.

This clone was found many times. The V gene is TRBV19, the J gene TRBJ1-2; unclear D gene. The CDR3 runs to 12 residues. Deletions cut 5 bases from V and 2 bases from J, with 6 bases between. The germline gives CDR1 LNHDA, CDR2 SQIVND (reference sequence). The chain's CDR3 is CASSGANYGYTF. CDR3 sequence (DNA): TGTGCCAGTAGTGGAGCCAACTATGGCTACACCTTC.